This TCR beta chain was recovered during a study of T-cell reconstitution after alpha-beta-depleted transplantation in children. The TCRbeta library was prepared with unique molecular identifiers. In TCRdb, the PCR reads were re-called with MiXCR into one record per CDR3 protein. This sample has 250,000 to 350,000 distinct CDR3 sequences; more than 9% occur once, and the top ten carry around 10%. Sequencing used PBMCs from the stem cell graft donor, obtained from the stem cell graft. The TCR originated in a human donor who donated a stem cell graft to a child with SCID.

CDR3 DNA sequence: TGTGCCAGCAGCGTACAGGGTCGGAATGAGCAGTTCTTC. The encoded protein is CASSVQGRNEQFF. The chain combines TRBV9 with TRBJ2-1, with D maybe TRBD1 (5 bases). Germline CDR1 reads SGDLS; CDR2 reads YYNGEE. Trimming cost V 1 base and J 7 bases, with 9 bases left between them. The CDR3 length is 13 residues.